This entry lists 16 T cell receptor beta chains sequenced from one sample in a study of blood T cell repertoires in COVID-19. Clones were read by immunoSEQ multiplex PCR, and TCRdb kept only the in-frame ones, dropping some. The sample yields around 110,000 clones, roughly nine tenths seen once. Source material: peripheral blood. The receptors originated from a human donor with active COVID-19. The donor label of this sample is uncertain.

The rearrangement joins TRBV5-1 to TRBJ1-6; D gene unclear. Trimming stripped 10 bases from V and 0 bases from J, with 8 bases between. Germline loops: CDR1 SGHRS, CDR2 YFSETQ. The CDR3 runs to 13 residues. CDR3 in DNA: TGCGCCTCCCGCGACTCCTATAATTCACCCCTCCACTTT. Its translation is CASRDSYNSPLHF.

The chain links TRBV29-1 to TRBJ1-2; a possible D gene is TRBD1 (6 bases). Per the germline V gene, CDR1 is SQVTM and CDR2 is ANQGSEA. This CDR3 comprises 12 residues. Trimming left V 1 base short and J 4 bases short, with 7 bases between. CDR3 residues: CSVEGRGYGYTF. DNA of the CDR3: TGCAGCGTTGAAGGCAGGGGCTATGGCTACACCTTC.

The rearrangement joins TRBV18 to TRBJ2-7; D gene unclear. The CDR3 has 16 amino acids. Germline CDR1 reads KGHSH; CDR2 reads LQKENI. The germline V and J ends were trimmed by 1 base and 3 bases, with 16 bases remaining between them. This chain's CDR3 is CASSPRYRGSHYEQYF. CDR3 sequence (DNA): TGTGCCAGCTCACCACGTTACCGCGGTTCTCACTACGAGCAGTACTTC. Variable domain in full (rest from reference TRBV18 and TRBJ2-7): NAGVMQNPRHLVRRRGQEARLRCSPMKGHSHVYWYRQLPEEGLKFMVYLQKENIIDESGMPKERFSAEFPKEGPSILRIQQVVRGDSAAYFCASSPRYRGSHYEQYFGPGTRLTVT.

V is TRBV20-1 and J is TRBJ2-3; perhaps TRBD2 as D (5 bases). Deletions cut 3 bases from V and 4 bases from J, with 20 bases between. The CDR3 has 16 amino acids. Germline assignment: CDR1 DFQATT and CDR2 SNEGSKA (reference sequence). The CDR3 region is CSASSLSLARADTQYF. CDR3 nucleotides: TGCAGTGCTAGTAGTTTAAGTCTAGCTCGCGCAGATACGCAGTATTTT.

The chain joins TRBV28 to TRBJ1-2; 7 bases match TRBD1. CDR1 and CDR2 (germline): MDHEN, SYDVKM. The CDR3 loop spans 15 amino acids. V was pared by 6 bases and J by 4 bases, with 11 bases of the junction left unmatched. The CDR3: CASSYRDSRIYGYTF. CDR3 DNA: TGTGCCAGCAGCTACCGGGACAGCCGCATCTATGGCTACACCTTC.

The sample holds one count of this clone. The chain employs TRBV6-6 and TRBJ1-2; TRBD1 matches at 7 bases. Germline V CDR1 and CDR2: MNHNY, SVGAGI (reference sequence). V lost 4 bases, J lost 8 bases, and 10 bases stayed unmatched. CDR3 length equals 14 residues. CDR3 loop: CASSSDREENGYTF. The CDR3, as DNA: TGTGCCAGCAGTTCTGACAGGGAAGAGAACGGCTACACCTTC.

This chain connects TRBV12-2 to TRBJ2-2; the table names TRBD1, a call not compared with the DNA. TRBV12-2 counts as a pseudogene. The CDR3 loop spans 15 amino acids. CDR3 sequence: CASRSRTGGTGELFF. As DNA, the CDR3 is TGTGCAAGTCGCTCACGGACAGGTGGCACCGGGGAGCTGTTTTTT.

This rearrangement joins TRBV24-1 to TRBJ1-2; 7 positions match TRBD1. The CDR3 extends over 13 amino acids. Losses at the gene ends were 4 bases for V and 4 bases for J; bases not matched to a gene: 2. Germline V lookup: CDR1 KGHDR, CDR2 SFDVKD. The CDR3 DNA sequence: TGTGCCACCAGTGAGACAGGGCCCTATGGCTACACCTTC. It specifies CATSETGPYGYTF.

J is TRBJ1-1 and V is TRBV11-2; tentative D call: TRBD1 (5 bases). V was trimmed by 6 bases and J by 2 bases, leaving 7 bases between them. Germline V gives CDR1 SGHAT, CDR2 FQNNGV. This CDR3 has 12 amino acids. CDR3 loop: CASRTANTEAFF. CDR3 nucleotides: TGTGCCAGCAGGACAGCTAACACTGAAGCTTTCTTT. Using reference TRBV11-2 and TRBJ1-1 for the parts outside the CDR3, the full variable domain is EAGVAQSPRYKIIEKRQSVAFWCNPISGHATLYWYQQILGQGPKLLIQFQNNGVVDDSQLPKDRFSAERLKGVDSTLKIQPAKLEDSAVYLCASRTANTEAFFGQGTRLTVV.

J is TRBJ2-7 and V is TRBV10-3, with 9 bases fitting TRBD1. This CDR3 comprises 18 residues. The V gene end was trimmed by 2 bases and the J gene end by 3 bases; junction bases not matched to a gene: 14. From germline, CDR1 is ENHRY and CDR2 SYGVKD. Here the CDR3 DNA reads TGTGCCATCAGTGAGCGGGGGAGGCGGGACAGGGACCTCTACGAGCAGTACTTC. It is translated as CAISERGRRDRDLYEQYF.

The CDR3, as DNA: TGTGCCAGCAGTACATCGGGTGGTTTGCCCTACGAGCAGTACTTC. Its translation is CASSTSGGLPYEQYF. The rearrangement uses TRBV5-4 and TRBJ2-7; D not resolved. The V end was cut by 5 bases, the J end by 2 bases, with 17 bases between. The CDR3 has 15 residues. CDR1 and CDR2 (germline): SGHNT, YYREEE (reference sequence).

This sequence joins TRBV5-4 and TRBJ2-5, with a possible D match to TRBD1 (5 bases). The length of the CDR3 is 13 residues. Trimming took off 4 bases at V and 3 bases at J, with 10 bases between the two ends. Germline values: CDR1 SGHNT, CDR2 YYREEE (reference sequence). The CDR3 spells CASSTRQKETQYF. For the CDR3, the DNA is TGTGCCAGCAGCACCCGACAGAAAGAGACCCAGTACTTC.

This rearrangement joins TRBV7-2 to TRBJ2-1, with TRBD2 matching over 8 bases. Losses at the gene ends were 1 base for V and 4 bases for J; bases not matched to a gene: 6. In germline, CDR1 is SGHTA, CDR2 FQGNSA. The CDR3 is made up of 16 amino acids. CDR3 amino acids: CASSLGNGGAYNEQFF. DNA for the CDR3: TGTGCCAGCAGCTTAGGAAACGGGGGGGCGTACAATGAGCAGTTCTTC.

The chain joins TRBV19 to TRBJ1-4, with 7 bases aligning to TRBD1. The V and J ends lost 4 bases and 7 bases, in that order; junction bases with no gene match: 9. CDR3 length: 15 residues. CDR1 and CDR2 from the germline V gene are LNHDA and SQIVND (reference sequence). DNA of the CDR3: TGTGCCAGTAGTACTGACAGGGTTAGTGGTGAAAAACTGTTTTTT. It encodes CASSTDRVSGEKLFF.

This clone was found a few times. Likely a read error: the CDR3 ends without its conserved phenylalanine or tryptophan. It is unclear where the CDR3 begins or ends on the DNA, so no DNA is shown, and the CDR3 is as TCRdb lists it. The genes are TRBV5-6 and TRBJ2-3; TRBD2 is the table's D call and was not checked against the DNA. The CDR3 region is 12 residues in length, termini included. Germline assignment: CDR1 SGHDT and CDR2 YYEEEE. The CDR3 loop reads CASSLVRREVLL.

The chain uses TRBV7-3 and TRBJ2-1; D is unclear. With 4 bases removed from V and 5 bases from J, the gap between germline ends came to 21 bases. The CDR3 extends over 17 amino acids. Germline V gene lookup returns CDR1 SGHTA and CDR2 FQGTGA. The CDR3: CASSSSGALLKNNEQFF. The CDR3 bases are TGTGCCAGCAGCTCGAGTGGAGCGCTACTTAAAAACAATGAGCAGTTCTTC.